This TCR beta chain emerged from a study of T cell responses to AZD1222 COVID-19 vaccine. A note on this clone: What it binds is not known.

Generated by immunoSEQ multiplex PCR, the TCRdb table keeps only in-frame clones and is missing some. The profile shows approximately 120,000 clones, roughly nine tenths of them singletons. Broader study findings: It was only after the peak T cell response that any repertoires were sampled. Only a handful of AZD1222 recipients, more than 5 in all, had baseline seropositivity. Donor demographics were predominantly white British with a female majority; clonal diversity may be underestimated.

Per the germline V gene, CDR1 is SGHAT and CDR2 is FQNNGV. Trimming removed 3 bases from V and 4 bases from J; junction bases left unmatched: 9. The CDR3 is made up of 16 amino acids. The specimen comprised peripheral blood, sampled on day 0 of AZD1222 vaccination. The chain links TRBV11-2 to TRBJ1-2; 9 nucleotides agree with TRBD1. This TCR was recovered from an adult in good health. CDR3 loop: CASSFLQGANSYGYTF. CDR3 bases: TGTGCCAGCAGCTTCCTACAGGGGGCTAACTCCTATGGCTACACCTTC.